This is a list of T cell receptor beta chains from one sample in a study of patients and donors after allogeneic stem cell transplantation. TCRdb used MiXCR to reprocess the RT-PCR reads, holding one entry per CDR3 protein. The sample has around 150,000 distinct CDR3 sequences, roughly 35% seen once. The sample was blood, either unsorted or a sorted T cell fraction (not recorded which). The origin of the receptors is a human donor who was either an allogeneic HSCT recipient or a stem cell or donor lymphocyte infusion donor (not recorded which). It is not recorded whose cells these are; they may come from a transplant donor. Each CDR3 is given with its conserved first and last residue. The D gene is left open where the match is weak. Size values are once, few and many counts, or a class for expanded clones, and some rows have none.

V	J	D	size	DNA	CDR3
TRBV9	TRBJ1-1	.	.	TGTGCCAGCAGCGTAGACCTAATGGACACTGAAGCTTTCTTT	CASSVDLMDTEAFF
TRBV5-8	TRBJ1-5	.	.	TGTGCCAGCAGCTTATGGACTCAGCCCCAGCATTTT	CASSLWTQPQHF
TRBV4-2	TRBJ1-1	.	few	TGTGCCAGCAGCCAGGAATACGGGGCAAACACTGAAGCTTTCTTT	CASSQEYGANTEAFF
TRBV18	TRBJ1-5	TRBD1	.	TGTGCCAGCTCACCACCGGGGACAGGGTGGCAGCCCCAGCATTTT	CASSPPGTGWQPQHF
TRBV12-3/TRBV12-4	TRBJ1-6	TRBD1	few	TGTGCCAGCAGGTCACGGGGACAGACTGAAAATTCACCCCTCCACTTT	CASRSRGQTENSPLHF
TRBV12-3/TRBV12-4	TRBJ1-5	.	.	TGTGCCAGCAGTTTCCTAGGGGAGGGAAGCAATCAGCCCCAGCATTTT	CASSFLGEGSNQPQHF
TRBV28	TRBJ1-1	TRBD1	few	TGTGCCAGCAGTTTACCGGGACAGGGGATGAACACTGAAGCTTTCTTT	CASSLPGQGMNTEAFF
TRBV21-1	TRBJ1-4	.	once	.	CASSKVGTGIHHEKLFF
TRBV27	TRBJ1-6	.	.	TGTGCCAGCCGACCCCGGGAGGGCGGTTCACCCCTCCACTTT	CASRPREGGSPLHF
TRBV18	TRBJ1-3	TRBD1	few	TGTGCCAGCTCACCGACTCCCGGGACAGGGTCTGGAAACACCATATATTTT	CASSPTPGTGSGNTIYF
TRBV12-3/TRBV12-4	TRBJ2-5	.	.	TGTGCCAGCAGTTTAAGGGGGGTGCAAGAGACCCAGTACTTC	CASSLRGVQETQYF
TRBV6-2/TRBV6-3	TRBJ2-1	TRBD2	.	TGTGCCAGCAGTGGACTAGCGGTGTACAATGAGCAGTTCTTC	CASSGLAVYNEQFF
TRBV11-2	TRBJ1-1	.	once	TGTGCCAGCAGCTTAAGTGGAATGGGGACCCTGAACACTGAAGCTTTCTTT	CASSLSGMGTLNTEAFF
TRBV4-1	TRBJ2-5	.	.	TGCGCCAGCAGCCAAGAGGGACACAGTCAGAACGGGGAGACCCAGTACTTC	CASSQEGHSQNGETQYF
TRBV9	TRBJ1-4	TRBD1	.	TGTGCCAGCAGCGCATCCGGGACAGGGGCTGAAGAACTGTTTTTT	CASSASGTGAEELFF
TRBV6-1	TRBJ1-5	.	.	TGTGCCAGCAGAGACTCTGATAGCAATCAGCCCCAGCATTTT	CASRDSDSNQPQHF
TRBV29-1	TRBJ2-1	.	.	TGCAAATGGGGGCTCTACAATGAGCAGTTCTTC	CKWGLYNEQFF
TRBV12-3/TRBV12-4	TRBJ2-1	.	few	TGTGCCAGCAGCCTCCGGGACTTGACAGGCAATGAGCAGTTCTTC	CASSLRDLTGNEQFF
TRBV27	TRBJ2-3	TRBD2	.	TGTGCCAGCAGGAACCAGCGGGGGGGCCCCACTACGCAGTATTTT	CASRNQRGGPTTQYF
TRBV15	TRBJ1-4	.	.	TGTGCCACCAGCAGAGATCCCACAGCAACTAATGAAAAACTGTTTTTT	CATSRDPTATNEKLFF
TRBV4-1	TRBJ1-1	.	.	TGCGCCAGCAGCCCGCACAGGTTTGCGAACACTGAAGCTTTCTTT	CASSPHRFANTEAFF
TRBV7-2	TRBJ2-2	.	.	TGTGCCAGCAGCTCACCAAGCACCGGGGAGCTGTTTTTT	CASSSPSTGELFF
TRBV12-3/TRBV12-4	TRBJ2-2	TRBD1	.	TGTGCCAGCAGTTTTGCACCTGACAGGGGCGGGGAGCTGTTTTTT	CASSFAPDRGGELFF
TRBV10-3	TRBJ1-5	.	.	TGTGCCATCAGTGACAGGCCCCATCAGCCCCAGCATTTT	CAISDRPHQPQHF
TRBV20-1	TRBJ1-1	.	few	TGCAGTCCTTCCGCTTGGGACACTGAAGCTTTCTTT	CSPSAWDTEAFF
TRBV9	TRBJ2-4	.	.	TGTGCCAGCAGCCCCGGCGACATTCAGTACTTC	CASSPGDIQYF
TRBV12-3/TRBV12-4	TRBJ2-3	.	many	TGTGCCAGCAGTTTGGAGCAGGGAGCCAGGGATACGCAGTATTTT	CASSLEQGARDTQYF
TRBV6-5	TRBJ1-4	.	.	TGTGCCAGCAGTTACTCCGGGAGTTTCGAAAAACTGTTTTTT	CASSYSGSFEKLFF
TRBV29-1	TRBJ1-5	.	few	TGCAGCGTTGTGACAGACTTAAATCAGCCCCAGCATTTT	CSVVTDLNQPQHF
TRBV12-3/TRBV12-4	TRBJ2-2	.	.	TGTGCCAGCAGTTCTGGGCTTTACACCGGGGAGCTGTTTTTT	CASSSGLYTGELFF
TRBV12-3/TRBV12-4	TRBJ2-5	.	once	TGTGCCAGCAGTTTAAGCGGGCGACTAGAGACCCAGTACTTC	CASSLSGRLETQYF
TRBV2	TRBJ1-5	.	.	TGTGCCAGCAGTGAAGAGGAGGGAGGGAGCAATCAGCCCCAGCATTTT	CASSEEEGGSNQPQHF
TRBV7-6	TRBJ1-6	TRBD1	.	TGTGCCAGCAGCATGCCACAGGGGGACGTTAATTCACCCCTCCACTTT	CASSMPQGDVNSPLHF
TRBV7-3	TRBJ2-5	TRBD1	.	TGTGCCAGCAGCATGAACCGGGACAGGAGGACCCAGTACTTC	CASSMNRDRRTQYF
TRBV6-1	TRBJ1-1	TRBD1	.	TGTGCCAGCAGGGCGGGACAGGCGAACACTGAAGCTTTCTTT	CASRAGQANTEAFF
TRBV2	TRBJ2-3	.	few	TGTGCCAGCAGTGAATGGGGGCTTCCCACAGATACGCAGTATTTT	CASSEWGLPTDTQYF
TRBV11-1	TRBJ2-1	TRBD2	.	TGTGCCAGCTGCTCCCCGGGACTACCCTACAATGAGCAGTTCTTC	CASCSPGLPYNEQFF
TRBV12-3/TRBV12-4	TRBJ1-2	.	few	TGTGCCAGCACCCTACGGTTTCCTACTATAAACTATGGCTACACCTTC	CASTLRFPTINYGYTF
TRBV20-1	TRBJ1-1	.	few	TGCAGTGCTAGTGGGGTATCGAACACTGAAGCTTTCTTT	CSASGVSNTEAFF
TRBV12-3/TRBV12-4	TRBJ2-1	TRBD1	.	TGTGCCAGCAGTCCACCCGGGACAGGGTACAATGAGCAGTTCTTC	CASSPPGTGYNEQFF
TRBV30	TRBJ1-3	.	.	TGTGCCTGGAGTGTACCGGGAAACACCATATATTTT	CAWSVPGNTIYF
TRBV6-1	TRBJ1-5	TRBD1	.	TGTGCCAGCAGTGAAAGGGGGCGTTGGCAGCCCCAGCATTTT	CASSERGRWQPQHF
TRBV28	TRBJ1-2	.	.	TGTGCCAGCAGACCCCCAGGGAATGGCTACACCTTC	CASRPPGNGYTF